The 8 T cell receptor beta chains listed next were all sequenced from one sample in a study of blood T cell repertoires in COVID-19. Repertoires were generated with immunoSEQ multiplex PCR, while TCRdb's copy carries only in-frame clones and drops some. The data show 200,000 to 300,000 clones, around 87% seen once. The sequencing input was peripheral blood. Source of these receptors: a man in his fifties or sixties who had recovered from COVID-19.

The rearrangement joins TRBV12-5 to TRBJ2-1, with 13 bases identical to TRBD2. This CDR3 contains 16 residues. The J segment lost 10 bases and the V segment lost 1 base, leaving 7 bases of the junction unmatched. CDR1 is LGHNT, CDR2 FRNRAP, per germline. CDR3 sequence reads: CASGLATSGGPWEQFF. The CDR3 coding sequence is TGTGCTAGTGGTTTGGCGACTAGCGGGGGGCCATGGGAGCAGTTCTTC.

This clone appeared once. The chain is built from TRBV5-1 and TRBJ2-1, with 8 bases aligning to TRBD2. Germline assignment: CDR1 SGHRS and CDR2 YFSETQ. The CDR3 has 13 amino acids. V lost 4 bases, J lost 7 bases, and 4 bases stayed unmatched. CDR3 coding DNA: TGCGCCAGCAGCATAGGGACTAGGAATGAGCAGTTCTTC. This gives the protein CASSIGTRNEQFF.

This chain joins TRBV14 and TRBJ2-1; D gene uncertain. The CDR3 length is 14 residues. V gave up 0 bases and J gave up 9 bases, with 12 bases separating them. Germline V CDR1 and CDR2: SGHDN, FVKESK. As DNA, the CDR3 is TGTGCCAGCAGCCAAGAAATCCGGTATGGTGAGCAGTTCTTC. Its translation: CASSQEIRYGEQFF.

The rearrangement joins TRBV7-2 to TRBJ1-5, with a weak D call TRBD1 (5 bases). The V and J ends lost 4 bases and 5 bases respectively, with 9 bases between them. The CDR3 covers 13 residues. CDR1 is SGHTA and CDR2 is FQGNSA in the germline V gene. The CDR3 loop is CASSSRGDQPQHF. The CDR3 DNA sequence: TGTGCCAGCAGCTCGCGGGGCGATCAGCCCCAGCATTTT.

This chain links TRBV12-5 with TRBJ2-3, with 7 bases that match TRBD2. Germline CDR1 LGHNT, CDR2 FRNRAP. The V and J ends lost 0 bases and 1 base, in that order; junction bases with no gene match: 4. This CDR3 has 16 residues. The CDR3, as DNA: TGTGCTAGTGGTTTGGTACTTGGGGGGGGCACAGATACGCAGTATTTT. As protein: CASGLVLGGGTDTQYF.

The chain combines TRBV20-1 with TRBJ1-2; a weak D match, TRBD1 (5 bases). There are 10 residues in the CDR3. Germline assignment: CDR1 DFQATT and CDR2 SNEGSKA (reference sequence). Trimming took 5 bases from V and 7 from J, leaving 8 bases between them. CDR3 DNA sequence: TGCAGTGCTGGCAGGGCTGGCTACACCTTC. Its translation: CSAGRAGYTF.

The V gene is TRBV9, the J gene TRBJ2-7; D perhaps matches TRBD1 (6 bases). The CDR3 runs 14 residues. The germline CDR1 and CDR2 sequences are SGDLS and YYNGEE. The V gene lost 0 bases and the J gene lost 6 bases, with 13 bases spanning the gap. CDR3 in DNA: TGTGCCAGCAGCGTAGGTACAGGGTACGGCGAGCAGTACTTC. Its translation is CASSVGTGYGEQYF.

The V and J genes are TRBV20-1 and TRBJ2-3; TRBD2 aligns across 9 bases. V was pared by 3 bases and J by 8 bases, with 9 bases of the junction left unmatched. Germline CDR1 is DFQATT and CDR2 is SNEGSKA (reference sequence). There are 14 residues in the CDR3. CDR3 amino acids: CSASRGLAPGTQYF. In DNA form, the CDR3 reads TGCAGTGCTAGTAGGGGACTAGCACCAGGTACGCAGTATTTT.